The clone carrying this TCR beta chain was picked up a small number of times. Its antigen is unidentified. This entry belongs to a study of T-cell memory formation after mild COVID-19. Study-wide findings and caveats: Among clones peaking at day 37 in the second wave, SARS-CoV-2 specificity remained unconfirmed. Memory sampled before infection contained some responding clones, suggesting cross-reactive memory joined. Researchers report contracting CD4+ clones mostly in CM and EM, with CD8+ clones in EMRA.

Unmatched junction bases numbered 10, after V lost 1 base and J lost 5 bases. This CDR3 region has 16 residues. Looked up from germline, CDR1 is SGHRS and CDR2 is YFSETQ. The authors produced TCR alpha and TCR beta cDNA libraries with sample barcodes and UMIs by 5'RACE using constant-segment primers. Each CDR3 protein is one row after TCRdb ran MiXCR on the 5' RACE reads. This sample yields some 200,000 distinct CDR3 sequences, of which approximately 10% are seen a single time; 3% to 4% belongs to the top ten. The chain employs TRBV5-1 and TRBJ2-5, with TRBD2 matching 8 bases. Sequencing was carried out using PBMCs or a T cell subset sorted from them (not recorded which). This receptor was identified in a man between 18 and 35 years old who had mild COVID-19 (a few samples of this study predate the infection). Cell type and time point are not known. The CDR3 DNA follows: TGCGCCAGCAGCTTGTTTCCAGCGGGGGCCGGGGAGACCCAGTACTTC. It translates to CASSLFPAGAGETQYF.